The rows below give T cell receptor beta chains drawn from one sample of a study of cytomegalovirus exposure and HLA in healthy donors. Clones were read by immunoSEQ multiplex PCR, and TCRdb kept only the in-frame ones, dropping some. The repertoire table contains roughly 220,000 clones. The sample taken for sequencing was PBMCs. The source is a girl aged 2-9 years in good health and CMV-seropositive. CDR3s include the opening cysteine and the closing phenylalanine or tryptophan. A D gene is named only where the DNA matches it firmly.

j_gene: TRBJ1-4
v_gene: TRBV29-1
d_gene: -
CDR3nt: TGCAGCGTTGAAGAGTCGGGGGGAGGTGAAAAACTGTTTTTT
CDR3aa: CSVEESGGGEKLFF

j_gene: TRBJ1-4
v_gene: TRBV6-5
d_gene: -
CDR3nt: TGTGCCAGCAGCAACACCCTGGCCGATGAAAAACTGTTTTTT
CDR3aa: CASSNTLADEKLFF

j_gene: TRBJ2-7
v_gene: TRBV5-1
d_gene: TRBD1
CDR3nt: TGCGCCAGCAGCTACTCGGACAGGCGTTCCTACGAGCAGTACTTC
CDR3aa: CASSYSDRRSYEQYF

j_gene: TRBJ2-3
v_gene: TRBV7-2
d_gene: TRBD2
CDR3nt: TGTGCCAGCAGCTTAGGGGGGACTAGCCTTCTATTCACAGATACGCAGTATTTT
CDR3aa: CASSLGGTSLLFTDTQYF

j_gene: TRBJ1-1
v_gene: TRBV19
d_gene: -
CDR3nt: TGTGCCACACAGGAGGACAGCTTCACTGAAGCTTTCTTT
CDR3aa: CATQEDSFTEAFF

j_gene: TRBJ2-5
v_gene: TRBV14
d_gene: TRBD1
CDR3nt: TGTGCCAGCAGCCCCTACAGGGGCGATCAAGAGACCCAGTACTTC
CDR3aa: CASSPYRGDQETQYF

j_gene: TRBJ2-7
v_gene: TRBV27
d_gene: TRBD2
CDR3nt: TGTGCCAGCAGTTTGCGGGGGAGAGGGTTGGACGAGCAGTACTTC
CDR3aa: CASSLRGRGLDEQYF

j_gene: TRBJ2-2
v_gene: TRBV19
d_gene: TRBD2
CDR3nt: TGTGCCAGTGCGGGAGAGGGGTTGGTCGGGGAGCTGTTTTTT
CDR3aa: CASAGEGLVGELFF

j_gene: TRBJ2-2
v_gene: TRBV5-6
d_gene: TRBD1
CDR3nt: TGTGCCAGCATTGGTAGGGGGCGAACCGGGGAGCTGTTTTTT
CDR3aa: CASIGRGRTGELFF

j_gene: TRBJ2-7
v_gene: TRBV27
d_gene: TRBD2
CDR3nt: TGTGCCAGCAGTTTAAGCCTAGCGGGGACCTACGAGCAGTACTTC
CDR3aa: CASSLSLAGTYEQYF

j_gene: TRBJ1-2
v_gene: TRBV27
d_gene: TRBD1
CDR3nt: TGTGCCAGCAGTTTTCAGACCGGGACAGGGGTTGGCTACACCTTC
CDR3aa: CASSFQTGTGVGYTF

j_gene: TRBJ1-1
v_gene: TRBV5-4
d_gene: -
CDR3nt: TGTGCCAGCAGCAGGACAGCCATGAACACTGAAGCTTTCTTT
CDR3aa: CASSRTAMNTEAFF

j_gene: TRBJ1-5
v_gene: TRBV19
d_gene: -
CDR3nt: TGTGCCAGTAGTATTCGGGGGAAGGATCAGCCCCAGCATTTT
CDR3aa: CASSIRGKDQPQHF

j_gene: TRBJ1-5
v_gene: TRBV28
d_gene: TRBD1
CDR3nt: TGTGCCAGCAGATCAACCGGGACAGGGAATCAGCCCCAGCATTTT
CDR3aa: CASRSTGTGNQPQHF

j_gene: TRBJ2-7
v_gene: TRBV13
d_gene: TRBD2
CDR3nt: TGTGCCAGCAGCTTAGATTTACCGGGACTAGCGGTCCACGAGCAGTACTTC
CDR3aa: CASSLDLPGLAVHEQYF

j_gene: TRBJ1-4
v_gene: TRBV28
d_gene: TRBD1
CDR3nt: TGTGCCAGCAGTCCCATTACAGGGGGGCGGAATGAAAAACTGTTTTTT
CDR3aa: CASSPITGGRNEKLFF

j_gene: TRBJ1-5
v_gene: TRBV28
d_gene: -
CDR3nt: TGTGCCAGCAGTTTATCCGGGGGCAATCAGCCCCAGCATTTT
CDR3aa: CASSLSGGNQPQHF

j_gene: TRBJ2-5
v_gene: TRBV7-6
d_gene: TRBD1
CDR3nt: TGTGCCAGCAGCTTAAATACAGGGGTTCTAGAGACCCAGTACTTC
CDR3aa: CASSLNTGVLETQYF

j_gene: TRBJ2-7
v_gene: TRBV7-6
d_gene: TRBD2
CDR3nt: TGTGCCAGCAGCTTAGGGGGGGGTTCAGGCTACGAGCAGTACTTC
CDR3aa: CASSLGGGSGYEQYF

j_gene: TRBJ2-4
v_gene: TRBV5-6
d_gene: -
CDR3nt: TGTGCCAGCAGCTCGGGGATTTGGGCCATACAGTACTTC
CDR3aa: CASSSGIWAIQYF

j_gene: TRBJ1-4
v_gene: TRBV18
d_gene: TRBD1
CDR3nt: TGTGCCAGCTCGGGATCGGGACAGGAGGCTGAAAAACTGTTTTTT
CDR3aa: CASSGSGQEAEKLFF

j_gene: TRBJ1-2
v_gene: TRBV5-1
d_gene: -
CDR3nt: TGCGCCAGCAGCTCGACGGGGGGGGACATCCATGGCTACACCTTC
CDR3aa: CASSSTGGDIHGYTF

j_gene: TRBJ1-4
v_gene: TRBV6-6
d_gene: TRBD1
CDR3nt: TGTGCCAGCAGGGGGACAGCTAATGAAAAACTGTTTTTT
CDR3aa: CASRGTANEKLFF

j_gene: TRBJ2-1
v_gene: TRBV27
d_gene: TRBD2
CDR3nt: TGTGCCAGCAGCCCCCCTAGACTAGCGTCAAACAATGAGCAGTTCTTC
CDR3aa: CASSPPRLASNNEQFF

j_gene: TRBJ2-3
v_gene: TRBV7-2
d_gene: TRBD2
CDR3nt: TGTGCCAGCAGCTGGGGAGAGCGGGAGTCAGATACGCAGTATTTT
CDR3aa: CASSWGERESDTQYF

j_gene: TRBJ2-1
v_gene: TRBV7-9
d_gene: TRBD1
CDR3nt: TGTGCCAGCAGCTTAGACGAACTTTGGGACAGGGATGAGCAGTTCTTC
CDR3aa: CASSLDELWDRDEQFF

j_gene: TRBJ2-7
v_gene: TRBV7-3
d_gene: TRBD2
CDR3nt: TGTGCCAGCAGCCCAACTAGCGGGATTGAGTACGAGCAGTACTTC
CDR3aa: CASSPTSGIEYEQYF

j_gene: TRBJ1-1
v_gene: TRBV5-8
d_gene: TRBD1
CDR3nt: TGTGCCAGCAGCTTGGAAGGACAGGCGGATGAAGCTTTCTTT
CDR3aa: CASSLEGQADEAFF

j_gene: TRBJ1-1
v_gene: TRBV6-1
d_gene: -
CDR3nt: TGTGCCAGCAGTGAAGGCGGCCGGAACACTGAAGCTTTCTTT
CDR3aa: CASSEGGRNTEAFF

j_gene: TRBJ2-7
v_gene: TRBV28
d_gene: -
CDR3nt: TGTGCCAGCAGTCTCCAGGGAGAGCAGTACTTC
CDR3aa: CASSLQGEQYF

j_gene: TRBJ2-5
v_gene: TRBV5-4
d_gene: TRBD2
CDR3nt: TGTGCCAGCAGCTCCCCGTTGAGGGAGGGAGAGACCCAGTACTTC
CDR3aa: CASSSPLREGETQYF

j_gene: TRBJ2-1
v_gene: TRBV19
d_gene: TRBD1
CDR3nt: TGTGCCAGTAGTATTACCGGGACAGGGGCGCTCAATGAGCAGTTCTTC
CDR3aa: CASSITGTGALNEQFF

j_gene: TRBJ1-6
v_gene: TRBV5-1
d_gene: -
CDR3nt: TGCGCCAGCAGCTTGGACAGGGCCTATTCACCCCTCCACTTT
CDR3aa: CASSLDRAYSPLHF

j_gene: TRBJ1-5
v_gene: TRBV7-8
d_gene: -
CDR3nt: TGTGCCAGTAGACGGGGTGGGGATCAGCCCCAGCATTTT
CDR3aa: CASRRGGDQPQHF

j_gene: TRBJ2-3
v_gene: TRBV7-2
d_gene: TRBD2
CDR3nt: TGTGCCAGCAGCACCACTAGCGGGAGAGGAGATACGCAGTATTTT
CDR3aa: CASSTTSGRGDTQYF

j_gene: TRBJ1-1
v_gene: TRBV11-2
d_gene: -
CDR3nt: TGTGCCAGCAGCACCCTCCCCTTGGCGTCGCGGGAAGCTTTCTTT
CDR3aa: CASSTLPLASREAFF

j_gene: TRBJ2-7
v_gene: TRBV28
d_gene: TRBD2
CDR3nt: TGTGCCAGCAAAGCGGGAAGTCTCCTCGAGCAGTACTTC
CDR3aa: CASKAGSLLEQYF

j_gene: TRBJ2-7
v_gene: TRBV19
d_gene: -
CDR3nt: TGTGCCAGTAGTGCCACGGAGGGGACGGAGCAGTACTTC
CDR3aa: CASSATEGTEQYF

j_gene: TRBJ2-1
v_gene: TRBV5-6
d_gene: -
CDR3nt: TGTGCCAGCAGCTCGACTGCGAACCAAAATGAGCAGTTCTTC
CDR3aa: CASSSTANQNEQFF

j_gene: TRBJ2-2
v_gene: TRBV5-1
d_gene: -
CDR3nt: TGCGCCAGCAGCTTGAACTTCGCGAACACCGGGGAGCTGTTTTTT
CDR3aa: CASSLNFANTGELFF

j_gene: TRBJ2-4
v_gene: TRBV4-2
d_gene: -
CDR3nt: TGTGCCAGCAGCCAGGGGGACAAGAACATTCAGTACTTC
CDR3aa: CASSQGDKNIQYF

j_gene: TRBJ2-1
v_gene: TRBV20-1
d_gene: -
CDR3nt: TGCAGTGCTCTTTCCTACAATGAGCAGTTCTTC
CDR3aa: CSALSYNEQFF

j_gene: TRBJ2-1
v_gene: TRBV10-3
d_gene: TRBD2
CDR3nt: TGTGCCATCAGTGAGTCGTTAGCGGGAGCGGCATACAATGAGCAGTTCTTC
CDR3aa: CAISESLAGAAYNEQFF

j_gene: TRBJ2-5
v_gene: TRBV27
d_gene: TRBD2
CDR3nt: TGTGCCAGCAGTTTGGCTAGCGGGAGGCAAGAGACCCAGTACTTC
CDR3aa: CASSLASGRQETQYF

j_gene: TRBJ2-2
v_gene: TRBV7-2
d_gene: TRBD1
CDR3nt: TGTGCCAGCAGCCAGGACAGGGGAAATACCGGGGAGCTGTTTTTT
CDR3aa: CASSQDRGNTGELFF

j_gene: TRBJ2-2
v_gene: TRBV5-1
d_gene: -
CDR3nt: TGCGCCAGCAGCGGGGGGACCTTCACCGGGGAGCTGTTTTTT
CDR3aa: CASSGGTFTGELFF

j_gene: TRBJ2-5
v_gene: TRBV7-2
d_gene: -
CDR3nt: TGTGCCAGCAGCTTAGAAGCCCGCAGGGCAGAGACCCAGTACTTC
CDR3aa: CASSLEARRAETQYF

j_gene: TRBJ2-1
v_gene: TRBV15
d_gene: -
CDR3nt: TGTGCCACCAGCAGAGGAACCCTCGCAGGGCCCTACAATGAGCAGTTCTTC
CDR3aa: CATSRGTLAGPYNEQFF

j_gene: TRBJ2-7
v_gene: TRBV6-6
d_gene: -
CDR3nt: TGTGCCAGCAGTTACAAGAGGGTGGGGGAGCAGTACTTC
CDR3aa: CASSYKRVGEQYF

j_gene: TRBJ2-1
v_gene: TRBV13
d_gene: TRBD2
CDR3nt: TGTGCCAGCAGCTGGACTACGGGGGAGGGCCGTGAGCAGTTCTTC
CDR3aa: CASSWTTGEGREQFF

j_gene: TRBJ2-5
v_gene: TRBV30
d_gene: TRBD1
CDR3nt: TGTGCCTGGGGGGGACAGCTACAACAAGAGACCCAGTACTTC
CDR3aa: CAWGGQLQQETQYF

j_gene: TRBJ1-2
v_gene: TRBV7-8
d_gene: -
CDR3nt: TGTGCCAGCAGCCCGGGGGGGGGCGGGGGCTACACCTTC
CDR3aa: CASSPGGGGGYTF

j_gene: TRBJ1-1
v_gene: TRBV6-1
d_gene: TRBD1
CDR3nt: TGTGCCAGCAGTGAGACAGGGAGGCACACTGAAGCTTTCTTT
CDR3aa: CASSETGRHTEAFF